Below, 30 T cell receptor beta chains from the same sample are listed, as sequenced in a study of shared clonotypes between healthy human individuals. The table came from immunoSEQ multiplex PCR; TCRdb's copy has only in-frame clones and leaves some out. The sample lists around 1.9 million clones, roughly 95% occurring once. CD8 cells classed as naive were CD45RO-negative and positively selected for CCR7, excluding terminally differentiated effector memory CD45RA+ cells. The sequenced sample consisted of naive CD8+ T cells from PBMCs. These receptors all stem from a man younger than 35 in good health. Some clones in this sample may be carry-over from other donors' samples.

The chain couples TRBV4-1 to TRBJ1-5; no clear D. CDR1 and CDR2 (germline): MGHRA, YSYEKL. The V and J ends lost 0 bases and 1 base respectively, with 7 bases between them. The CDR3 runs 15 residues. CDR3 nucleotide sequence: TGCGCCAGCAGCCAAGACACGCTAAGCAATCAGCCCCAGCATTTT. It encodes CASSQDTLSNQPQHF.

This clone occurred once. CDR3 bases: TGTGCCAGCAGCTTATCCGGGGAGGCGAACGAGCAGTACTTC. Amino acids: CASSLSGEANEQYF. This sequence joins TRBV7-3 and TRBJ2-7, with D perhaps TRBD2 (6 bases). CDR3 length: 14 residues. Germline V CDR1 and CDR2: SGHTA, FQGTGA. Trimming stripped 2 bases from V and 5 bases from J, with 13 bases between. The complete variable domain, with remaining parts taken from reference TRBV7-3 and TRBJ2-7, reads GAGVSQTPSNKVTEKGKYVELRCDPISGHTALYWYRQSLGQGPEFLIYFQGTGAADDSGLPNDRFFAVRPEGSVSTLKIQRTERGDSAVYLCASSLSGEANEQYFGPGTRLTVT.

The genes are TRBV28 and TRBJ1-2; 10 nucleotides match TRBD1. The trim removed 6 bases at V and 3 bases at J, leaving 7 bases unmatched. The CDR3 loop spans 15 amino acids. Germline CDR1 is MDHEN and CDR2 is SYDVKM. CDR3 sequence: CASSPTGQGDYGYTF. CDR3 coding DNA: TGTGCCAGCAGCCCTACCGGACAGGGGGACTATGGCTACACCTTC.

The chain employs TRBV5-1 and TRBJ2-7, with 10 bases that match TRBD2. The CDR3 covers 14 residues. The V gene end was trimmed by 1 base and the J gene end by 6 bases; junction bases not matched to a gene: 4. Germline CDR1 SGHRS, CDR2 YFSETQ. Here the CDR3 reads CASSLWSSGSEQYF. CDR3 DNA sequence: TGCGCCAGCAGCTTGTGGTCTAGCGGGAGCGAGCAGTACTTC.

This chain uses TRBV27 with TRBJ1-1; D gene uncertain. Germline V gives CDR1 MNHEY, CDR2 SMNVEV (reference sequence). Trimming took off 10 bases at V and 0 bases at J, with 12 bases between the two ends. CDR3 length: 13 amino acids. This chain's CDR3 is CATGGWMNTEAFF. For the CDR3, the DNA is TGTGCCACCGGAGGGTGGATGAACACTGAAGCTTTCTTT.

This clone appeared once. The chain recombines TRBV28 with TRBJ2-4, with TRBD1 identical over 7 bases. Germline lookup yields CDR1 MDHEN and CDR2 SYDVKM. V lost 7 bases, J lost 0 bases, and 12 bases stayed unmatched. The CDR3 sequence is 17 residues long. The CDR3: CASTSNGPGGAKNIQYF. The CDR3 nucleotides read TGTGCCAGCACCTCGAATGGTCCAGGGGGAGCCAAAAACATTCAGTACTTC. Full variable domain (missing parts from reference TRBV28 and TRBJ2-4): DVKVTQSSRYLVKRTGEKVFLECVQDMDHENMFWYRQDPGLGLRLIYFSYDVKMKEKGDIPEGYSVSREKKERFSLILESASTNQTSMYLCASTSNGPGGAKNIQYFGAGTRLSVL.

J is TRBJ2-3 and V is TRBV29-1, with 10 nucleotides matching TRBD2. The germline CDR1 and CDR2 sequences are SQVTM and ANQGSEA. The CDR3 spans 14 residues. V lost 7 bases, J lost 6 bases, and 10 bases stayed unmatched. The CDR3 DNA follows: TGCAGCGCCCGCCGGACTAGCGGTGCCGATACGCAGTATTTT. This gives the protein CSARRTSGADTQYF.

The chain is built from TRBV7-9 and TRBJ2-7; 9 bases match TRBD1. Germline values: CDR1 SEHNR, CDR2 FQNEAQ (reference sequence). The CDR3 loop spans 15 amino acids. V was pared by 1 base and J by 4 bases, with 5 bases of the junction left unmatched. The CDR3 region has the DNA TGTGCCAGCAGCTTAGAAGAGACAGGGGGGTACGAGCAGTACTTC. Translated: CASSLEETGGYEQYF.

The chain is built from TRBV15 and TRBJ2-1, with 12 bases aligning to TRBD2. The length of the CDR3 is 17 residues. Looked up from germline, CDR1 is LNHNV and CDR2 is YYDKDF (reference sequence). V shed 3 bases, J shed 8 bases, and the junction held 11 bases outside the gene matches. The CDR3 DNA sequence: TGTGCCACCAGCAGGCCCTCTAGCGGGAGGGCCTATCATGAGCAGTTCTTC. Protein product: CATSRPSSGRAYHEQFF.

On this clone: Other DNA sequences in the sample encode the same CDR3. CDR3 nucleotides: TGTGCCAGCTCACGCGGGAACACTGAAGCTTTCTTT. It encodes CASSRGNTEAFF. V and J are TRBV9 and TRBJ1-1; D remains unclear. CDR3 size: 12 residues. The germline V gene has CDR1 SGDLS and CDR2 YYNGEE. Between the trimmed V and J ends, which lost 7 bases and 1 base, there was a span of 8 bases.

The chain combines TRBV5-1 with TRBJ2-2, with D tentatively TRBD1 (6 bases). V lost 4 bases to trimming and J lost 0 bases, with 13 bases between them. The V gene's germline CDR1 is SGHRS and CDR2 YFSETQ. The CDR3 loop spans 16 amino acids. Here the CDR3 reads CASSGNRVPNTGELFF. Here the CDR3 DNA reads TGCGCCAGCAGCGGGAACAGGGTCCCGAACACCGGGGAGCTGTTTTTT.

V and J are TRBV27 and TRBJ2-3; 8 bases are a match to TRBD1. This CDR3 is built from 15 residues. With V trimmed by 5 bases and J by 1 base, 5 bases remained unmatched. The germline V gene has CDR1 MNHEY and CDR2 SMNVEV (reference sequence). The CDR3: CASSLTGVGTDTQYF. CDR3 sequence (DNA): TGTGCCAGCAGTCTGACAGGGGTGGGCACAGATACGCAGTATTTT.

J is TRBJ1-4 and V is TRBV6-5; 9 bases fit TRBD1. After removal of 5 bases from V and 6 bases from J, the junction contained 4 bases not matched to a gene. The CDR3 loop spans 14 amino acids. Germline CDR1 MNHEY, CDR2 SVGAGI. This chain's CDR3 is CASSRQGGYEKLFF. For the CDR3, the DNA is TGTGCCAGCAGTCGACAGGGGGGCTATGAAAAACTGTTTTTT.

The chain links TRBV28 to TRBJ1-5, with D possibly being TRBD1 (6 bases). Germline CDR1 is MDHEN and CDR2 is SYDVKM. The CDR3 spans 15 residues. Between the trimmed V and J ends, which lost 9 bases and 2 bases, there was a span of 17 bases. The CDR3 sequence: CARTRRQAGNQPQHF. CDR3 nucleotides: TGTGCCAGGACTCGTAGACAGGCGGGCAATCAGCCCCAGCATTTT.

The chain recombines TRBV14 with TRBJ2-1; 9 bases are shared with TRBD2. Trimming at V came to 5 bases and at J to 3 bases, leaving 11 bases not matched to a gene. Germline CDR1 and CDR2: SGHDN and FVKESK. This CDR3 contains 17 residues. The CDR3 DNA sequence: TGTGCCAGCAGCAGCTCCGGACTAGCGAATTACTACAATGAGCAGTTCTTC. Encoded protein: CASSSSGLANYYNEQFF.

A note on this clone: Other DNA sequences within the sample encode an identical CDR3. The V call is TRBV15, the J call TRBJ2-7; 7 bases agree with TRBD1. This CDR3 region has 14 residues. The ends lost 1 base at V and 2 bases at J; junction bases unmatched: 2. Germline V lookup: CDR1 LNHNV, CDR2 YYDKDF (reference sequence). The CDR3 DNA reads TGTGCCACCAGCAGAGGACAGGGCCCCTACGAGCAGTACTTC. Its protein is CATSRGQGPYEQYF. Complete variable domain (other parts from reference TRBV15 and TRBJ2-7): DAMVIQNPRYQVTQFGKPVTLSCSQTLNHNVMYWYQQKSSQAPKLLFHYYDKDFNNEADTPDNFQSRRPNTSFCFLDIRSPGLGDTAMYLCATSRGQGPYEQYFGPGTRLTVT.

This clone was found once. The chain combines TRBV29-1 with TRBJ1-3; D unresolved. The CDR3 runs 15 residues. Deletions cut 4 bases from V and 2 bases from J, with 15 bases between. From germline, CDR1 is SQVTM and CDR2 ANQGSEA. CDR3 nucleotide sequence: TGCAGCGTTGTAAAGGGTCGTGGCGCTGGAAACACCATATATTTT. As protein: CSVVKGRGAGNTIYF.

V is TRBV6-1 and J is TRBJ1-5; D not resolved. This CDR3 contains 17 residues. V lost 0 bases to trimming and J lost 9 bases, with 21 bases between them. Germline CDR1 and CDR2: MNHNS and SASEGT. Here the CDR3 reads CASSEAFGYKSGMPQHF. CDR3 nucleotides: TGTGCCAGCAGTGAAGCATTTGGGTACAAGAGCGGGATGCCCCAGCATTTT.

This chain connects TRBV6-5 to TRBJ2-7, with a weak D call TRBD1 (5 bases). Germline loops: CDR1 MNHEY, CDR2 SVGAGI. The CDR3 runs to 15 residues. V lost 1 base and J lost 1, with 11 bases in between. In DNA form, the CDR3 reads TGTGCCAGCAGTTACTTCCAGGGAACGTCCTACGAGCAGTACTTC. Translation gives CASSYFQGTSYEQYF.

This clone showed up just once. This chain joins TRBV11-2 and TRBJ2-1; TRBD2 might be the D (6 bases). This CDR3 is built from 15 residues. V lost 4 bases, J lost 6 bases, and 16 bases lay in between. Germline CDR1 reads SGHAT; CDR2 reads FQNNGV. The CDR3 is CASSSPRERGNEQFF. The CDR3 bases are TGTGCCAGCAGCTCCCCCCGGGAGAGGGGCAATGAGCAGTTCTTC.

CDR3 DNA sequence: TGTGCCAGCAGAAGTTACTCACCGATTTCCAATCAGCCCCAGCATTTT. Its translation is CASRSYSPISNQPQHF. This chain joins TRBV28 and TRBJ1-5; D unclear. CDR1 and CDR2 (germline): MDHEN, SYDVKM. The V gene lost 6 bases and the J gene lost 3 bases, with 18 bases spanning the gap. The CDR3 runs 16 residues.

The chain combines TRBV27 with TRBJ2-7; 9 bases align to TRBD1. V was clipped by 6 bases and J by 4 bases; unmatched bases: 4. This CDR3 comprises 13 residues. Germline CDR1 and CDR2: MNHEY and SMNVEV (reference sequence). The CDR3 DNA reads as TGTGCCAGCAGGGAGACAGGGGGTTACGAGCAGTACTTC. Translating gives CASRETGGYEQYF.

The chain carries TRBV10-3 and TRBJ2-1; D possibly corresponds to TRBD2 (5 bases). The CDR3 is made up of 15 amino acids. The germline V gene has CDR1 ENHRY and CDR2 SYGVKD. The V end lost 6 bases, the J end lost 6 bases, and 18 bases lay between the germline ends. The CDR3 here is CAIREDLAPLNEQFF. Written as DNA, the CDR3 is TGTGCCATCAGAGAGGATCTAGCACCCCTCAATGAGCAGTTCTTC.

The gene calls are TRBV19 and TRBJ1-1; 7 bases match TRBD1. The CDR3 extends over 16 amino acids. Germline trimming cut 3 bases from V and 4 bases from J; bases unmatched to any gene: 11. Germline assignment: CDR1 LNHDA and CDR2 SQIVND (reference sequence). The CDR3 loop is CASSIGDRAGGTEAFF. CDR3 sequence (DNA): TGTGCCAGTAGTATTGGGGACCGCGCAGGGGGCACTGAAGCTTTCTTT.

The genes are TRBV11-2 and TRBJ1-3, with unresolved D. This CDR3 is 15 amino acids long. Trimming removed 5 bases at V and 0 bases at J, with 11 bases between. In germline, CDR1 is SGHAT, CDR2 FQNNGV. The CDR3 DNA follows: TGTGCCAGCAGCCTAGGAGGGAGCTCTGGAAACACCATATATTTT. Its translation: CASSLGGSSGNTIYF.

The chain uses TRBV19 and TRBJ2-7, with D unresolved. The CDR3 is made up of 14 amino acids. The V end was cut by 3 bases, the J end by 2 bases, with 11 bases between. Germline V gene sequence: CDR1 LNHDA, CDR2 SQIVND (reference sequence). The CDR3 DNA sequence: TGTGCCAGTAGTATCCTGGGAATGACCTACGAGCAGTACTTC. The encoded protein is CASSILGMTYEQYF. The full variable domain, rest sourced from reference TRBV19 and TRBJ2-7, is DGGITQSPKYLFRKEGQNVTLSCEQNLNHDAMYWYRQDPGQGLRLIYYSQIVNDFQKGDIAEGYSVSREKKESFPLTVTSAQKNPTAFYLCASSILGMTYEQYFGPGTRLTVT.

J is TRBJ2-7 and V is TRBV4-3; D unresolved. From germline, CDR1 is LGHNA and CDR2 YSLEER. Deletions cut 0 bases from V and 6 bases from J, with 9 bases between. This CDR3 region has 13 residues. The CDR3 DNA reads as TGCGCCAGCAGCCAAGATTTAGAGGCCGAGCAGTACTTC. Protein: CASSQDLEAEQYF.

The chain carries TRBV28 and TRBJ2-5, with 11 bases that match TRBD2. The CDR3 length is 16 residues. CDR1 is MDHEN and CDR2 is SYDVKM in the germline V gene. Trimming at V came to 6 bases and at J to 5 bases, leaving 11 bases not matched to a gene. CDR3 protein: CASSFRLAGSSETQYF. The CDR3 DNA follows: TGTGCCAGCAGCTTTAGACTAGCGGGAAGCAGTGAGACCCAGTACTTC.

J is TRBJ1-2 and V is TRBV14; D is ambiguous. Trimming took off 2 bases at V and 4 bases at J, with 11 bases between the two ends. The germline V gene encodes CDR1 SGHDN and CDR2 FVKESK. The CDR3 has 14 residues. The CDR3 DNA reads as TGTGCCAGCAGCCAATCCGGAATGGGCTATGGCTACACCTTC. This encodes CASSQSGMGYGYTF. Together with reference TRBV14 and TRBJ1-2, the CDR3 gives the full variable domain: EAGVTQFPSHSVIEKGQTVTLRCDPISGHDNLYWYRRVMGKEIKFLLHFVKESKQDESGMPNNRFLAERTGGTYSTLKVQPAELEDSGVYFCASSQSGMGYGYTFGSGTRLTVV.

This clone has just a few counts. One end of the junction fails to match germline, which may point to a read error. The chain is built from TRBV27 and TRBJ2-7, with 15 bases that match TRBD2. Per germline, CDR1 MNHEY and CDR2 SMNVEV (reference sequence). This CDR3 is 13 amino acids long. The CDR3 loop is CASSSGLAGGPFF. The CDR3 DNA reads TGTGCCAGCAGTTCGGGACTAGCGGGAGGCCCCTTCTTC.